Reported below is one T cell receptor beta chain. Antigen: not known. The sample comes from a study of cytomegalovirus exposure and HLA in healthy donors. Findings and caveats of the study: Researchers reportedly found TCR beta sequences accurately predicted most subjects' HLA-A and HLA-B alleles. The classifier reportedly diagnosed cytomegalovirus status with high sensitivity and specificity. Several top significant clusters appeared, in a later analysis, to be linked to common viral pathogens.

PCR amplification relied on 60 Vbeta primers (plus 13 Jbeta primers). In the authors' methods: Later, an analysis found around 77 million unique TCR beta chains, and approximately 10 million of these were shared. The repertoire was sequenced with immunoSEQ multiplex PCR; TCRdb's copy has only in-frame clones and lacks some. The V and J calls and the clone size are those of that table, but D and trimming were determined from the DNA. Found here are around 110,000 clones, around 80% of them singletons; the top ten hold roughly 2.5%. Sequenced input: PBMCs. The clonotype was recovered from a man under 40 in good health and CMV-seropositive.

The CDR3 DNA sequence: TGTGCCAGCAGCTTAGACACCGAAGAGACCCAGTACTTC. Its translation: CASSLDTEETQYF. The chain recombines TRBV7-9 with TRBJ2-5; unclear D gene. The germline V and J ends were trimmed by 1 base and 3 bases, with 6 bases remaining between them. The CDR3 contains 13 residues. Germline CDR1 is SEHNR and CDR2 is FQNEAQ (reference sequence).